The next 14 T cell receptor beta chains were all read from a single sample in a study of blood T cell repertoires in COVID-19. TCRdb's copy holds only in-frame clones and misses some; the assay was immunoSEQ multiplex PCR. The sample includes about 200,000 clones, 85% to 90% of them seen just once. Specimen: peripheral blood. Receptors were obtained from a man aged 60-69 years with acute or convalescent COVID-19.

This clone was counted between two and nine times. This chain uses TRBV9 with TRBJ1-2; 7 bases map to TRBD1. Per the germline V gene, CDR1 is SGDLS and CDR2 is YYNGEE. The CDR3 totals 15 residues. V was clipped by 0 bases and J by 8 bases; unmatched bases: 10. CDR3 in amino acids: CASSVDRLTGRGYTF. CDR3 nucleotides: TGTGCCAGCAGCGTAGATCGGTTGACAGGGCGAGGCTACACCTTC.

The chain carries TRBV5-1 and TRBJ2-6; maybe TRBD1 (6 bases). The CDR3 spans 20 residues. CDR1 SGHRS and CDR2 YFSETQ come from the germline V gene. V was cut by 0 bases and J by 0 bases, with 19 bases left in between. The DNA of the CDR3 is TGCGCCAGCAGCTTGGCACCCCCAGGGGTCCCCAGCTCTGGGGCCAACGTCCTGACTTTC. Translated: CASSLAPPGVPSSGANVLTF. The full variable domain, rest sourced from reference TRBV5-1 and TRBJ2-6, is KAGVTQTPRYLIKTRGQQVTLSCSPISGHRSVSWYQQTPGQGLQFLFEYFSETQRNKGNFPGRFSGRQFSNSRSEMNVSTLELGDSALYLCASSLAPPGVPSSGANVLTFGAGSRLTVL.

The rearrangement uses TRBV4-1 and TRBJ2-2; TRBD1 matches at 10 bases. The CDR3 is made up of 15 amino acids. Germline-derived CDR1 and CDR2 are MGHRA and YSYEKL. The junction had 3 bases not matched to a gene; V was cut back by 2 bases and J by 6 bases. CDR3 region: CASSQLGTGAGELFF. The CDR3 DNA reads as TGCGCCAGCAGCCAATTGGGGACAGGGGCCGGGGAGCTGTTTTTT.

This rearrangement joins TRBV4-3 to TRBJ2-1, with a possible D match to TRBD1 (5 bases). CDR1 LGHNA and CDR2 YSLEER come from the germline V gene. Deletions cut 0 bases from V and 0 bases from J, with 9 bases between. The CDR3 loop spans 16 amino acids. The CDR3 region is CASSQDPGISYNEQFF. CDR3 bases: TGCGCCAGCAGCCAAGATCCAGGGATCTCCTACAATGAGCAGTTCTTC.

The chain is built from TRBV7-3 and TRBJ2-7, with D maybe TRBD2 (6 bases). Germline CDR1 and CDR2: SGHTA and FQGTGA. Trimming took off 0 bases at V and 2 bases at J, with 8 bases between the two ends. The CDR3 runs 14 residues. CDR3 in amino acids: CASSLTPGAYEQYF. CDR3 DNA sequence: TGTGCCAGCAGCTTAACCCCGGGGGCCTACGAGCAGTACTTC.

The chain uses TRBV7-9 and TRBJ2-2; 8 bases agree with TRBD2. The V gene's germline CDR1 is SEHNR and CDR2 FQNEAQ (reference sequence). The V gene end was trimmed by 2 bases and the J gene end by 3 bases; junction bases not matched to a gene: 14. This CDR3 is 19 amino acids long. CDR3 amino acids: CASSLSIAFGGGHTGELFF. The CDR3 DNA follows: TGTGCCAGCAGCTTATCTATAGCATTCGGCGGGGGGCACACCGGGGAGCTGTTTTTT.

V gene TRBV25-1 combines with J gene TRBJ2-2; 9 positions match TRBD1. CDR1 is MGHDK, CDR2 SYGVNS, per germline. The CDR3 loop spans 15 amino acids. V lost 6 bases to trimming and J lost 4 bases; unmatched junction nucleotides: 6. The CDR3 loop reads CASSPGQGTTGELFF. In nucleotides, the CDR3 is TGTGCCAGCAGCCCGGGACAGGGTACCACCGGGGAGCTGTTTTTT.

The chain has TRBV30 and TRBJ2-6; TRBD2 might be the D (6 bases). The CDR3 is 17 amino acids. Trimming took off 0 bases at V and 4 bases at J, with 16 bases between the two ends. CDR1 GTSNPN and CDR2 SVGIG come from the germline V gene (reference sequence). The CDR3 spells CAWSVTRGASGANVLTF. For the CDR3, the DNA is TGTGCCTGGAGTGTAACGCGGGGCGCTTCAGGGGCCAACGTCCTGACTTTC. Looking up the rest from reference TRBV30 and TRBJ2-6 gives the full variable domain: SQTIHQWPATLVQPVGSPLSLECTVEGTSNPNLYWYRQAAGRGLQLLFYSVGIGQISSEVPQNLSASRPQDRQFILSSKKLLLSDSGFYLCAWSVTRGASGANVLTFGAGSRLTVL.

The V and J genes are TRBV5-1 and TRBJ2-3, with D tentatively TRBD2 (7 bases). Germline values: CDR1 SGHRS, CDR2 YFSETQ. CDR3 length: 17 residues. Trimming took 2 bases from V and 0 from J, leaving 16 bases between them. The CDR3 DNA follows: TGCGCCAGCAGCTTCACCACCAGGGGAGGGAGCACAGATACGCAGTATTTT. It translates to CASSFTTRGGSTDTQYF.

This clone showed up just once. The chain joins TRBV3-1 (or the pseudogene TRBV3-2) to TRBJ2-5; 8 bases line up with TRBD2. CDR3 length: 17 amino acids. Per germline, CDR1 LGHDT and CDR2 YNNKEL (reference sequence). V lost 4 bases and J lost 5; bases outside the gene matches: 15. This chain's CDR3 is CASSPKVLAGGRETQYF. CDR3 bases: TGTGCCAGCAGCCCCAAGGTCTTGGCGGGGGGCCGGGAGACCCAGTACTTC.

The J gene is TRBJ2-7, the V gene TRBV6-2 or TRBV6-3; 7 bases are a match to TRBD2. Germline CDR1 is MNHEY and CDR2 is SVGEGT. The CDR3 is 12 amino acids. The J segment lost 6 bases and the V segment lost 4 bases, leaving 3 bases of the junction unmatched. Here the CDR3 reads CASSWDYFEQYF. For the CDR3, the DNA is TGTGCCAGCAGTTGGGACTACTTCGAGCAGTACTTC.

V and J are TRBV6-4 and TRBJ1-3; D remains unclear. The CDR3 loop spans 16 amino acids. Germline V gene data show CDR1 as MRHNA and CDR2 as SNTAGT. Trimming removed 4 bases from V and 4 bases from J, with 17 bases in between. The DNA for the CDR3 is TGTGCCAGCAGTGGCCCGCGGGTCCCTGAAGGAAACACCATATATTTT. Translating gives CASSGPRVPEGNTIYF.

The chain carries TRBV7-9 and TRBJ1-1; perhaps TRBD1 as D (6 bases). The CDR3 sequence is 16 residues long. Germline V lookup: CDR1 SEHNR, CDR2 FQNEAQ (reference sequence). With 5 bases removed from V and 4 bases from J, the gap between germline ends came to 20 bases. The CDR3 sequence: CASSGGLTGSGTEAFF. CDR3 in DNA: TGTGCCAGCAGCGGAGGCCTCACAGGGTCGGGCACTGAAGCTTTCTTT.

CDR3 nucleotide sequence: TGTGCCACCAGTATAGCGGGGGCCTACAATGAGCAGTTCTTC. Protein sequence: CATSIAGAYNEQFF. The chain combines TRBV24-1 with TRBJ2-1; 9 nucleotides line up with TRBD2. Per germline, CDR1 KGHDR and CDR2 SFDVKD. CDR3 length: 14 amino acids. Unmatched junction bases numbered 1, after V lost 6 bases and J lost 2 bases.